A selection of T cell receptor beta chains follows, all from one sample in a study of blood T cell repertoires in COVID-19. Here immunoSEQ multiplex PCR was the method, and the copy in TCRdb shows in-frame clones only, minus some. This sample has 95,000 to 150,000 clones, with around nine tenths found just once. The sample taken for sequencing was peripheral blood. These receptors all come from a human donor in a cohort sampled during active COVID-19. Each CDR3 is given with its conserved first and last residue. D genes are given only for firm matches. Clone sizes are given selectively: once, few, many, or a class where the clone is expanded.

D gene	V gene	J gene	clone size	CDR3 protein	CDR3 DNA
-	TRBV11-3	TRBJ2-1	-	CASSLDGEQFF	TGTGCCAGCAGCTTAGACGGGGAGCAGTTCTTC
TRBD2	TRBV7-2	TRBJ2-7	-	CASSLDASGTLREQYF	TGTGCCAGCAGCTTAGATGCTAGCGGTACCCTCCGCGAGCAGTACTTC
TRBD1	TRBV7-9	TRBJ1-1	once	CASSKDRVKNTEAFF	TGTGCCAGCAGCAAGGACAGGGTGAAGAACACTGAAGCTTTCTTT
TRBD1	TRBV7-8	TRBJ2-7	-	CASSMRTGNSYEQYF	TGTGCCAGCAGCATGCGGACAGGGAATTCCTACGAGCAGTACTTC
TRBD2	TRBV6-5	TRBJ2-7	-	CASILAGGNYEQYF	TGTGCCAGCATCCTAGCGGGAGGAAACTACGAGCAGTACTTC
-	TRBV9	TRBJ2-1	-	CASSASGEQFF	TGTGCCAGCAGCGCGAGCGGGGAGCAGTTCTTC
-	TRBV6-2/TRBV6-3	TRBJ1-1	once	CASSYSMGGTEAFF	TGTGCCAGCAGTTACTCTATGGGGGGCACTGAAGCTTTCTTT
-	TRBV5-1	TRBJ2-7	few	CASSRGGVYEQYF	TGCGCCAGCAGTCGGGGCGGGGTCTACGAGCAGTACTTC
-	TRBV3-1/TRBV3-2	TRBJ2-7	-	CASSQDFGSAEQYF	TGTGCCAGCAGCCAAGATTTTGGTAGCGCCGAGCAGTACTTC
-	TRBV29-1	TRBJ1-2	-	CSVSLANYGYTF	TGCAGCGTTAGCTTAGCTAACTATGGCTACACCTTC
-	TRBV3-1/TRBV3-2	TRBJ2-7	-	CASSQVGGDSYEQYF	TGTGCCAGCAGCCAAGTAGGCGGGGACAGCTACGAGCAGTACTTC
-	TRBV7-9	TRBJ2-2	-	CASSLGGGNTGELFF	TGTGCCAGCAGCTTAGGTGGAGGGAACACCGGGGAGCTGTTTTTT
TRBD1	TRBV5-6	TRBJ1-2	-	CASSLAWGQGFGYTF	TGTGCCAGCAGCTTGGCCTGGGGACAGGGGTTCGGCTACACCTTC
TRBD1	TRBV5-1	TRBJ2-1	-	CASSASTGTNEQFF	TGCGCCAGCAGCGCCTCGACAGGGACCAATGAGCAGTTCTTC
-	TRBV12-3/TRBV12-4	TRBJ2-7	once	CASSFDVSEQYF	TGTGCCAGCAGTTTTGATGTCAGCGAGCAGTACTTC
-	TRBV5-6	TRBJ1-1	-	CASSLTTSFKDTEAFF	TGTGCCAGCAGCCTAACTACCTCGTTCAAGGACACTGAAGCTTTCTTT
TRBD1	TRBV19	TRBJ2-6	-	CASSIDHGQGSPPGANVLTF	TGTGCCAGTAGTATAGACCACGGACAGGGATCTCCGCCTGGGGCCAACGTCCTGACTTTC
TRBD1	TRBV6-6	TRBJ1-2	-	CASSLFTTGGSGYTF	TGTGCCAGCAGCCTTTTTACCACAGGGGGCTCTGGCTACACCTTC
TRBD2	TRBV4-2	TRBJ2-2	-	CASSHGLEINTGELFF	TGTGCCAGCAGCCACGGACTAGAAATCAACACCGGGGAGCTGTTTTTT
TRBD2	TRBV10-3	TRBJ2-7	-	CAISGTSGSYEQYF	TGTGCCATCAGTGGGACTAGCGGGTCCTACGAGCAGTACTTC
TRBD1	TRBV9	TRBJ2-2	-	CASSAGQANTGELFF	TGTGCCAGCAGCGCGGGACAGGCTAACACCGGGGAGCTGTTTTTT
TRBD1	TRBV28	TRBJ2-7	-	CASVSTGGWYEQYF	TGTGCCAGCGTCTCGACAGGGGGTTGGTACGAGCAGTACTTC
-	TRBV12-3/TRBV12-4	TRBJ2-7	-	CASGSTYEQYF	TGTGCCAGCGGTAGCACCTACGAGCAGTACTTC
TRBD1	TRBV10-2	TRBJ1-2	-	CASREDRAGGYTF	TGCGCCAGCAGGGAAGACAGGGCTGGGGGCTACACCTTC
TRBD1	TRBV2	TRBJ1-3	-	CAGSQGAVNTIYF	TGTGCCGGATCCCAGGGGGCGGTAAACACCATATATTTT
-	TRBV5-1	TRBJ2-1	-	CASSLARYNEQFF	TGCGCCAGCAGCTTGGCGAGATACAATGAGCAGTTCTTC
TRBD2	TRBV5-1	TRBJ2-1	-	CASSLEVSGAINNEQFF	TGCGCCAGCAGCTTGGAGGTTAGCGGGGCGATAAACAATGAGCAGTTCTTC
TRBD1	TRBV24-1	TRBJ2-1	once	CATGQGNEQFF	TGTGCCACCGGACAGGGAAATGAGCAGTTCTTC
-	TRBV29-1	TRBJ2-7	-	CSVDLNSYEQYF	TGCAGCGTTGATTTAAATTCCTACGAGCAGTACTTC
TRBD1	TRBV28	TRBJ1-5	-	CATMNRLTGDNQPQHF	TGTGCCACCATGAACCGGTTAACAGGGGACAATCAGCCCCAGCATTTT
-	TRBV7-9	TRBJ1-1	-	CASSRQENTEAFF	TGTGCCAGCAGCCGCCAGGAGAACACTGAAGCTTTCTTT
-	TRBV6-2/TRBV6-3	TRBJ1-5	-	CASSYSHGTYSNQPQHF	TGTGCCAGCAGTTACTCGCACGGGACATATAGCAATCAGCCCCAGCATTTT
-	TRBV18	TRBJ2-2	-	CASSPGQTGELFF	TGTGCCAGCTCACCGGGACAAACCGGGGAGCTGTTTTTT
TRBD2	TRBV7-6	TRBJ2-7	-	CASSTPWGGLNYEQYF	TGTGCCAGCAGCACCCCTTGGGGGGGTTTGAACTACGAGCAGTACTTC
TRBD2	TRBV30	TRBJ2-7	-	CAWSVPGLVNYEQYF	TGTGCCTGGAGTGTACCGGGACTAGTAAACTACGAGCAGTACTTC
-	TRBV5-1	TRBJ2-7	-	CASSSLGTSYEQYF	TGCGCCAGCAGCTCTCTAGGAACCTCCTACGAGCAGTACTTC
-	TRBV6-4	TRBJ1-2	few	CASSDSIEGPNKTYGYTF	TGTGCCAGCAGTGACTCGATTGAGGGCCCCAACAAGACATATGGCTACACCTTC
-	TRBV29-1	TRBJ1-2	-	CSVEAADSYGYTF	TGCAGCGTTGAAGCGGCGGACTCTTATGGCTACACCTTC
TRBD1	TRBV4-1	TRBJ2-7	-	CASSQDLGTGGNEQYF	TGCGCCAGCAGCCAAGATCTTGGGACAGGGGGTAACGAGCAGTACTTC
TRBD1	TRBV28	TRBJ1-1	few	CASSFQGGSNTEAFF	TGTGCCAGCAGTTTCCAAGGGGGCAGTAACACTGAAGCTTTCTTT
-	TRBV28	TRBJ2-2	few	CASSPQGALKGELFF	TGTGCCAGCAGCCCCCAAGGGGCACTAAAAGGGGAGCTGTTTTTT
TRBD2	TRBV4-2	TRBJ2-1	-	CASSLQGLATYNEQFF	TGTGCCAGCAGCCTACAGGGACTAGCGACGTACAATGAGCAGTTCTTC
-	TRBV24-1	TRBJ1-2	once	CATSDFSYNYGYTF	TGTGCCACCAGTGATTTCTCCTATAACTATGGCTACACCTTC
TRBD1	TRBV4-2	TRBJ1-5	-	CASSQSTGGREQPQHF	TGTGCCAGCAGCCAATCAACAGGGGGCAGGGAGCAGCCCCAGCATTTT
-	TRBV28	TRBJ2-2	-	CASSFQAGQRWELFF	TGTGCCAGCAGTTTCCAGGCAGGGCAGAGATGGGAGCTGTTTTTT
TRBD1	TRBV3-1/TRBV3-2	TRBJ1-6	-	CASSPSTGDSPLHF	TGTGCCAGCAGCCCTTCGACAGGGGATTCACCCCTCCACTTT
TRBD2	TRBV29-1	TRBJ2-3	-	CSVVKLAGGTDTQYF	TGCAGCGTTGTGAAACTAGCGGGAGGTACAGATACGCAGTATTTT
-	TRBV4-2	TRBJ1-2	-	CASSQELAAYSPNYGYTF	TGTGCCAGCAGCCAAGAGTTAGCGGCCTACTCCCCAAACTATGGCTACACCTTC
-	TRBV6-5	TRBJ1-1	-	CASRQTDEAFF	TGTGCCAGCAGACAGACAGATGAAGCTTTCTTT
-	TRBV25-1	TRBJ2-5	-	CASKGDRAELGTQYF	TGTGCCAGCAAGGGGGATAGGGCAGAACTTGGGACCCAGTACTTC
TRBD1	TRBV12-5	TRBJ1-5	-	CASGEPGRGQSQPQHF	TGTGCTAGTGGCGAACCCGGGAGGGGGCAGAGTCAGCCCCAGCATTTT
-	TRBV3-1/TRBV3-2	TRBJ2-7	-	CASSTGQGRQGYEQYF	TGTGCCAGCAGCACTGGCCAGGGGCGACAAGGGTACGAGCAGTACTTC
-	TRBV20-1	TRBJ1-5	few	CSASGSNQPQHF	TGCAGTGCTAGTGGTAGTAATCAGCCCCAGCATTTT